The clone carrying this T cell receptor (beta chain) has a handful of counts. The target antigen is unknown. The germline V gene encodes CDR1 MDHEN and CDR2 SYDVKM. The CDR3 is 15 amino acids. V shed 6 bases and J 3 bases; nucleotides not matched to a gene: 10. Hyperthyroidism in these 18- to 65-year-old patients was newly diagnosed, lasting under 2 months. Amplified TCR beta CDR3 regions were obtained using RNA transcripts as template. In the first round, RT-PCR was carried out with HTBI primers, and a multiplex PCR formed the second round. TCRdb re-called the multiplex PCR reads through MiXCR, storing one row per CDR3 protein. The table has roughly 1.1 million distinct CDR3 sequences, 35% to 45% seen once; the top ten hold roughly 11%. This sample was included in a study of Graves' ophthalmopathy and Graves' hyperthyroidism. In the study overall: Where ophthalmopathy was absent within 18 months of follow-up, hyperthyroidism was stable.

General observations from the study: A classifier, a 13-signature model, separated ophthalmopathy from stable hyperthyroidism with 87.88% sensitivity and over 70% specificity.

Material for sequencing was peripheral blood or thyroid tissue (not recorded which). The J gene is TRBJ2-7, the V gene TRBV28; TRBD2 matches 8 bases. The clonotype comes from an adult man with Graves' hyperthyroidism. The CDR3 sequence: CASSPSGRKLYEQYF. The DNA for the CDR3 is TGTGCCAGCAGCCCCAGCGGGAGAAAACTCTACGAGCAGTACTTC.